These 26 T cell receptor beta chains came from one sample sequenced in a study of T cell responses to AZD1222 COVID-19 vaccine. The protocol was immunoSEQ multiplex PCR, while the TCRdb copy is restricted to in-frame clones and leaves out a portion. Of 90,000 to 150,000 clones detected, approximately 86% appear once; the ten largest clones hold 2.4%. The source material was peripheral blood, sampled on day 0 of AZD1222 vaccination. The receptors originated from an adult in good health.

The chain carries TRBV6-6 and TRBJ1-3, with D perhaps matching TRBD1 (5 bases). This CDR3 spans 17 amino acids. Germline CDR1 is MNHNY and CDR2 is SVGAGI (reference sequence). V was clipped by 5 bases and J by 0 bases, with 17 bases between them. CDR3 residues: CASSPRLLDSSGNTIYF. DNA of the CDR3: TGTGCCAGCAGTCCCAGATTACTAGACAGCTCTGGAAACACCATATATTTT.

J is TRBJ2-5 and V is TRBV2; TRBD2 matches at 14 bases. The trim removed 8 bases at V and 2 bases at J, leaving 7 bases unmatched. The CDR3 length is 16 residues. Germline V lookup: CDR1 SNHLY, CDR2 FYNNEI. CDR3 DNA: TGTGCCAGCGCGGGGACTAGCGGGAGACGGCAAGAGACCCAGTACTTC. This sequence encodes CASAGTSGRRQETQYF.

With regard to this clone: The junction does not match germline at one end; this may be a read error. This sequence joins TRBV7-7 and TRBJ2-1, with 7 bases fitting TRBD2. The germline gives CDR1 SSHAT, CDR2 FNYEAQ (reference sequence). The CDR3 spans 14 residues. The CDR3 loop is CASSFGGSDHEQFF. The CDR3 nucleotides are TGTGCTAGCAGCTTTGGCGGGAGTGACCATGAGCAGTTCTTC.

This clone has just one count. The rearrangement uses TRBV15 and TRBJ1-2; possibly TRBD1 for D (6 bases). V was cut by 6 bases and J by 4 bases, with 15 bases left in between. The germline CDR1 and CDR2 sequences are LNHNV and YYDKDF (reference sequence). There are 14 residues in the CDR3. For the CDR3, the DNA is TGTGCCACCAGTGCAGGGGAACGCGCCTATGGCTACACCTTC. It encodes CATSAGERAYGYTF.

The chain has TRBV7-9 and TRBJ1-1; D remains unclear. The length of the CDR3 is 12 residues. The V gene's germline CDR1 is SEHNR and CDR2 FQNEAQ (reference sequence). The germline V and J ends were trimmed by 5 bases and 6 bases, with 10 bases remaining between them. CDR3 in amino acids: CASSPVQAEAFF. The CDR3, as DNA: TGTGCCAGCAGCCCAGTGCAGGCTGAAGCTTTCTTT.

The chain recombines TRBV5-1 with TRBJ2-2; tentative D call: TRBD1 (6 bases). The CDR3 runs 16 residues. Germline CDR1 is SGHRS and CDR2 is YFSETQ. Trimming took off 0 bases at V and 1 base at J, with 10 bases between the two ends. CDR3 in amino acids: CASSLEVQGNTGELFF. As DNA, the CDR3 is TGCGCCAGCAGCTTGGAGGTACAGGGGAACACCGGGGAGCTGTTTTTT.

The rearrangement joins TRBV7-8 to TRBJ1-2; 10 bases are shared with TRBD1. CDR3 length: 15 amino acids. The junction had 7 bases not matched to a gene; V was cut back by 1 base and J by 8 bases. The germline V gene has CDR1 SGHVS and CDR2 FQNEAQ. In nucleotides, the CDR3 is TGTGCCAGCAGCTTAGTGACCGGGACAGGGGACGGCTACACCTTC. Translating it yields CASSLVTGTGDGYTF.

The CDR3 loop is CATIDYGTYNEQFF. CDR3 nucleotides: TGTGCCACCATCGACTACGGTACCTACAATGAGCAGTTCTTC. V gene TRBV6-5 combines with J gene TRBJ2-1, with a tentative D call TRBD2 (5 bases). Trimming stripped 10 bases from V and 2 bases from J, with 15 bases between. Germline assignment: CDR1 MNHEY and CDR2 SVGAGI. CDR3 length: 14 amino acids.

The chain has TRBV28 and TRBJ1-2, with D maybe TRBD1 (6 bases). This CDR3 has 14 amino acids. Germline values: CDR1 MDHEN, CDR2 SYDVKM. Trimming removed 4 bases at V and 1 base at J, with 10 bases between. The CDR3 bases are TGTGCCAGCAGTTGGACAGACATTAACTATGGCTACACCTTC. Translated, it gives CASSWTDINYGYTF.

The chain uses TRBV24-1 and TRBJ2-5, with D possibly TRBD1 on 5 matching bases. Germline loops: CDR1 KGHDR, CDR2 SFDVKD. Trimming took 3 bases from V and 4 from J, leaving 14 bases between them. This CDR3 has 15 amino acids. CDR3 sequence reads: CATSDEQAAGETQYF. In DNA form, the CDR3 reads TGTGCCACCAGTGATGAACAGGCCGCTGGAGAGACCCAGTACTTC.

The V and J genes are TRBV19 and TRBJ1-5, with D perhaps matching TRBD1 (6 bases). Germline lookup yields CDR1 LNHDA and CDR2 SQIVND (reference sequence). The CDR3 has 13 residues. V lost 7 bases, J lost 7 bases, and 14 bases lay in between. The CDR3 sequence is CASMGYRDQPQHF. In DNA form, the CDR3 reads TGTGCCAGTATGGGGTACAGGGACCAGCCCCAGCATTTT.

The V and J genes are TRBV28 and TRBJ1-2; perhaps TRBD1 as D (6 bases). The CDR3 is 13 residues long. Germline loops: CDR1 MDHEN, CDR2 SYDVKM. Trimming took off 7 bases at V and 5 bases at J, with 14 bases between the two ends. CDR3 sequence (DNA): TGTGCCAGCACCGTACAGGGTCGGTATGGCTACACCTTC. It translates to CASTVQGRYGYTF.

The CDR3 is CATSDSSRSNYGYTF. The CDR3 region has the DNA TGTGCCACCAGTGATTCCAGCAGGTCTAACTATGGCTACACCTTC. This chain links TRBV24-1 with TRBJ1-2; no clear D gene. Deletions cut 2 bases from V and 0 bases from J, with 9 bases between. The length of the CDR3 is 15 residues. Looked up from germline, CDR1 is KGHDR and CDR2 is SFDVKD.

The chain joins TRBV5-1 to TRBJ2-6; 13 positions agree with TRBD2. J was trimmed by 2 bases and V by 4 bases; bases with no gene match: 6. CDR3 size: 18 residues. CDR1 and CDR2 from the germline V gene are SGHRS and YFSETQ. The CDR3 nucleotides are TGCGCCAGCAGCCCGGGACTAGCGGGGCCTCCTGGGGCCAACGTCCTGACTTTC. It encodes CASSPGLAGPPGANVLTF.

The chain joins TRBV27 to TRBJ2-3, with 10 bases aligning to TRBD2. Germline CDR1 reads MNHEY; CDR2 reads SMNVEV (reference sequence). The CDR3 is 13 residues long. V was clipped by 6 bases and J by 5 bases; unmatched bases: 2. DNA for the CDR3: TGTGCCAGCAGGGGACTAGCGATAGATACGCAGTATTTT. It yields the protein CASRGLAIDTQYF.

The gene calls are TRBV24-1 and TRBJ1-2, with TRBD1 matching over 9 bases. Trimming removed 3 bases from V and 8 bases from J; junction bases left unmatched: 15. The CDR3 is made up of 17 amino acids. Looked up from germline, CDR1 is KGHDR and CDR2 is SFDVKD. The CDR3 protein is CATSDTGTGKNLWGYTF. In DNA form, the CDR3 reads TGTGCCACCAGTGATACCGGGACAGGGAAGAATCTATGGGGCTACACCTTC.

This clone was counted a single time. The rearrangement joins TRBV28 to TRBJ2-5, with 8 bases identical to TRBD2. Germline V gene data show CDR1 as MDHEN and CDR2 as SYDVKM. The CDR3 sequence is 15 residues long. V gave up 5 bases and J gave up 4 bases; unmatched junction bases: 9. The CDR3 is CASSLSSGLLETQYF. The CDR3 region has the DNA TGTGCCAGCAGTCTCTCTAGCGGGCTATTAGAGACCCAGTACTTC.

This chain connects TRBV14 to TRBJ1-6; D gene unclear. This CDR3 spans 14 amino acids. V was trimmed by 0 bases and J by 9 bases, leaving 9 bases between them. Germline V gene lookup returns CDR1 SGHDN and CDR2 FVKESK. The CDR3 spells CASSQESRGSPLHF. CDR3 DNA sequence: TGTGCCAGCAGCCAAGAGAGCAGAGGTTCACCCCTCCACTTT.

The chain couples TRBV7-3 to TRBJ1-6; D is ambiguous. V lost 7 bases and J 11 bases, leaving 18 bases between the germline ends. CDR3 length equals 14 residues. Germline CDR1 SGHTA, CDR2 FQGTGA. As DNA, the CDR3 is TGTGCCAGCACCGAACGGCCGGGGTTAGCACCCCTCCACTTT. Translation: CASTERPGLAPLHF.

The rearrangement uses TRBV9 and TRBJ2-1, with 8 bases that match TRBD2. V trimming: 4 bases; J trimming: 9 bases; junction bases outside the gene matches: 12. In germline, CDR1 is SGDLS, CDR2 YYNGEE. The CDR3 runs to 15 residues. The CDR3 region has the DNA TGTGCCAGCAGCCCCAGCAGCGTCGGGGGGGGTGAGCAGTTCTTC. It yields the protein CASSPSSVGGGEQFF.

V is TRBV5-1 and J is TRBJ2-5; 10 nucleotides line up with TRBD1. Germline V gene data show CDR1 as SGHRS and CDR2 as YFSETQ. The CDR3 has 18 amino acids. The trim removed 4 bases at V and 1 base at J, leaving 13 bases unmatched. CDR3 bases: TGCGCCAGCAGCCCGGGACAGGGGATGGTGAGGGGCCAAGAGACCCAGTACTTC. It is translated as CASSPGQGMVRGQETQYF. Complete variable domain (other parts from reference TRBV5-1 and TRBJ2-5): KAGVTQTPRYLIKTRGQQVTLSCSPISGHRSVSWYQQTPGQGLQFLFEYFSETQRNKGNFPGRFSGRQFSNSRSEMNVSTLELGDSALYLCASSPGQGMVRGQETQYFGPGTRLLVL.

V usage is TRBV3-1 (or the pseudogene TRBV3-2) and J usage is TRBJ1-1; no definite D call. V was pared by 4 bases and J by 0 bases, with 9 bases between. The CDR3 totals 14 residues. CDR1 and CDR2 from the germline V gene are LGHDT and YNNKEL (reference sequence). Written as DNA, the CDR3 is TGTGCCAGCAGCCGGACGAGAATGAACACTGAAGCTTTCTTT. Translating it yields CASSRTRMNTEAFF.

The CDR3 reads CASRLDRSTNEKLFF. The CDR3, as DNA: TGTGCCAGCAGGCTCGACAGAAGCACTAATGAAAAACTGTTTTTT. The J gene is TRBJ1-4, the V gene TRBV2; perhaps TRBD1 as D (5 bases). CDR1 and CDR2 (germline): SNHLY, FYNNEI. Trimming took off 6 bases at V and 2 bases at J, with 13 bases between the two ends. CDR3 length: 15 residues.

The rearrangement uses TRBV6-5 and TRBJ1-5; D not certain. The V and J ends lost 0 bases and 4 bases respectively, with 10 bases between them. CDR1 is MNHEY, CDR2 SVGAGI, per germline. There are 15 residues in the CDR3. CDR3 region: CASSYSFGGNQPQHF. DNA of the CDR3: TGTGCCAGCAGTTACTCGTTTGGAGGGAATCAGCCCCAGCATTTT.

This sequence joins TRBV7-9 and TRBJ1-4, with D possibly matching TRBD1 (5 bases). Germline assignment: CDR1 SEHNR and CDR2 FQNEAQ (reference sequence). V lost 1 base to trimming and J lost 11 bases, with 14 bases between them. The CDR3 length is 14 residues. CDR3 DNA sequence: TGTGCCAGCAGCTTAGTAGAGAGGGACGTGAAACTGTTTTTT. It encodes CASSLVERDVKLFF. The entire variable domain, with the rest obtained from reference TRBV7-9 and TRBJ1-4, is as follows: DTGVSQNPRHKITKRGQNVTFRCDPISEHNRLYWYRQTLGQGPEFLTYFQNEAQLEKSRLLSDRFSAERPKGSFSTLEIQRTEQGDSAMYLCASSLVERDVKLFFGSGTQLSVL.

CDR3 nucleotide sequence: TGTGCCAGCAGCCCGCTGCCCAGGACAGGGAAAAGGACAGATACGCAGTATTTT. It codes for CASSPLPRTGKRTDTQYF. J is TRBJ2-3 and V is TRBV7-8, with TRBD1 matching over 8 bases. CDR1 is SGHVS and CDR2 is FQNEAQ in the germline V gene. This CDR3 region has 18 residues. With 5 bases clipped from V and 3 bases from J, the junction kept 16 bases outside the gene matches. Using reference TRBV7-8 and TRBJ2-3 for the parts outside the CDR3, the full variable domain is GAGVSQSPRYKVAKRGQDVALRCDPISGHVSLFWYQQALGQGPEFLTYFQNEAQLDKSGLPSDRFFAERPEGSVSTLKIQRTQQEDSAVYLCASSPLPRTGKRTDTQYFGPGTRLTVL.